This T cell receptor beta chain was sequenced in a study of blood T cell repertoires in COVID-19. Whole-study context: T cells, B-cell-depleted T cells, or PBMCs supplied cDNA or gDNA.

The V gene's germline CDR1 is MNHEY and CDR2 SVGAGI. The CDR3 consists of 13 residues. V was shortened by 8 bases and J by 2 bases, with 12 bases between the two germline ends. Sequencing used immunoSEQ multiplex PCR; TCRdb keeps in-frame clones, though not all of them. Of 150,000 to 200,000 clones listed, about 90% are singletons. Sequencing was performed on peripheral blood. This chain connects TRBV6-5 to TRBJ1-1, with D possibly TRBD1 on 5 matching bases. This TCR was sampled from a young man with COVID-19, enrolled during active disease. CDR3 loop: CASGATRNTEAFF. The DNA for the CDR3 is TGTGCCAGCGGGGCCACCCGAAACACTGAAGCTTTCTTT.